The next 2 T cell receptor beta chains were all read from a single sample in a study of cytomegalovirus exposure and HLA in healthy donors. PCR used 60 Vbeta primers and 13 Jbeta primers. Sequenced by immunoSEQ multiplex PCR; TCRdb stores in-frame clones only, minus some. The table records over 150,000 clones, about four fifths of them present only once. Sequencing was carried out using PBMCs. The receptors derive from a man aged 25-45 years in good health and CMV-seronegative.

This rearrangement joins TRBV6-5 to TRBJ2-3; 10 nucleotides line up with TRBD2. CDR3 length: 14 amino acids. The V gene's germline CDR1 is MNHEY and CDR2 SVGAGI. Trimming removed 8 bases from V and 4 bases from J; junction bases left unmatched: 6. The CDR3: CASSVAGGADTQYF. The CDR3 coding sequence is TGTGCCAGCTCAGTAGCGGGAGGAGCAGATACGCAGTATTTT.

Only a few counts were recorded for this clone. The rearrangement uses TRBV10-2 and TRBJ2-1; 10 bases align to TRBD2. Germline V gene sequence: CDR1 WSHSY, CDR2 SAAADI. J lost 7 bases, V lost 3 bases, and 6 bases had no gene match. CDR3 size: 15 residues. CDR3 nucleotides: TGCGCCAGCAGTGAAGGAGCGGGAGGGTTGAATGAGCAGTTCTTC. Protein: CASSEGAGGLNEQFF.